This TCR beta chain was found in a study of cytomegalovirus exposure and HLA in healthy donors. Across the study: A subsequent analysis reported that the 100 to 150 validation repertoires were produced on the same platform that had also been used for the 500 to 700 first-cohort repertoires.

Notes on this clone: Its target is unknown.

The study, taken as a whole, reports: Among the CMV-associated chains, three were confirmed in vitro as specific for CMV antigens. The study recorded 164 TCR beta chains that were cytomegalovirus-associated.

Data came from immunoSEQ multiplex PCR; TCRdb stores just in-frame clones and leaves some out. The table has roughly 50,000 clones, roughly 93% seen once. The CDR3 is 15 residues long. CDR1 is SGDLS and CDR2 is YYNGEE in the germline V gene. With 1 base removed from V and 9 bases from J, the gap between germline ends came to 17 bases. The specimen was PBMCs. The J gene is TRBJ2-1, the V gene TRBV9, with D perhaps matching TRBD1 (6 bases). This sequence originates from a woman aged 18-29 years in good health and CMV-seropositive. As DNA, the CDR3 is TGTGCCAGCAGCGTACGCGCAGGGGAAAGTAGTGAGCAGTTCTTC. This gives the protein CASSVRAGESSEQFF.